This TCR beta chain was captured by sequencing in a study of blood T cell repertoires in COVID-19. Looking at the study overall: T cells, B-cell-depleted T cells, or PBMCs provided the cDNA or gDNA that served as material.

Trimming took 1 base from V and 2 from J, leaving 8 bases between them. Per the germline V gene, CDR1 is PRHDT and CDR2 is FYEKMQ (reference sequence). The CDR3 contains 14 residues. This clone has just a few counts. Original data processing: The assay estimated nucleated cells by amplifying reference gene primers. Profiled with immunoSEQ multiplex PCR; TCRdb holds only in-frame clones, not every one. The V and J calls and clone size were taken over from that table, and D and trimming were inferred from the DNA. The table records some 150,000 clones, roughly 84% of them present only once. V and J are TRBV13 and TRBJ1-2; D gene unclear. The TCR was taken from a human donor with acute or convalescent COVID-19. The donor label of this sample is uncertain. The sequencing sample was made of peripheral blood. DNA of the CDR3: TGTGCCAGCAGCTTAGACCCAGTCAACTATGGCTACACCTTC. Protein: CASSLDPVNYGYTF.